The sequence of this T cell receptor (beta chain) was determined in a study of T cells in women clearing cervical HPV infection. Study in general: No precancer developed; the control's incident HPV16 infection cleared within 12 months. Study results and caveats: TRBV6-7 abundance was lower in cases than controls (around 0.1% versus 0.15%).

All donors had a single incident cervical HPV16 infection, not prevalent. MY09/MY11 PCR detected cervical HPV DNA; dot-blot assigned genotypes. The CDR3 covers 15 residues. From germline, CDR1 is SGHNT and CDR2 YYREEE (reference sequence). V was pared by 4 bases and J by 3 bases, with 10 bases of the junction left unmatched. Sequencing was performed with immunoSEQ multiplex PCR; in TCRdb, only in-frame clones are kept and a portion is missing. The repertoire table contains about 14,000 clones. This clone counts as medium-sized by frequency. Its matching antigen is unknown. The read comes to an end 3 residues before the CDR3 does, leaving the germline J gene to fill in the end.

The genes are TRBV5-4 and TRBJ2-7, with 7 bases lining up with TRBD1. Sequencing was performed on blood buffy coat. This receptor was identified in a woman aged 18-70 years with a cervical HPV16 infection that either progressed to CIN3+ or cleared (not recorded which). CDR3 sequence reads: CASSDSNRGLYEQYF. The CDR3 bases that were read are TGTGCCAGCAGCGATAGTAACAGGGGTCTCTACGAG.